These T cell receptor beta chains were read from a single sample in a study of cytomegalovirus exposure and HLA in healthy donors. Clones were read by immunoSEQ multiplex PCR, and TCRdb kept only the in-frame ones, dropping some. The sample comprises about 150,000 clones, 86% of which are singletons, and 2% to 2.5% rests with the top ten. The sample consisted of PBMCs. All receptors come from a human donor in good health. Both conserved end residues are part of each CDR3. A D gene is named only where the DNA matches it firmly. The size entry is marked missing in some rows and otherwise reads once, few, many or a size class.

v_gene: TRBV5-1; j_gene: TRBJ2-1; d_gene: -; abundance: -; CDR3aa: CASSLQGGPYNEQFF; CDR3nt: TGCGCCAGCAGCTTACAGGGCGGCCCCTACAATGAGCAGTTCTTC
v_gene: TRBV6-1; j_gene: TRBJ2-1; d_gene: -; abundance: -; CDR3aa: CASSIRDLYNEQFF; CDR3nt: TGTGCCAGCAGTATCCGGGACTTGTACAATGAGCAGTTCTTC
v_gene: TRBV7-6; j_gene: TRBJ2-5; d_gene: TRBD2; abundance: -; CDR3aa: CASSLASGGTETQYF; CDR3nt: TGTGCCAGCAGCTTGGCTAGCGGGGGGACGGAGACCCAGTACTTC
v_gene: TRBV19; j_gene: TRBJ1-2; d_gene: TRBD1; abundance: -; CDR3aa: CASVRQGGWTGGYTF; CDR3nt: TGTGCCAGCGTTCGACAGGGAGGTTGGACAGGAGGCTACACCTTC
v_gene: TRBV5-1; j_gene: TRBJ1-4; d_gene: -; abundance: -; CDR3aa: CASSSLTREKLFF; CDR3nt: TGCGCCAGCAGCTCCCTGACCAGGGAAAAACTGTTTTTT
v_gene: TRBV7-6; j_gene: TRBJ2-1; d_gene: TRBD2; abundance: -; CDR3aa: CASSTTRTGRTYNEQFF; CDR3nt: TGTGCCAGCAGCACGACCCGAACCGGGAGGACCTACAATGAGCAGTTCTTC
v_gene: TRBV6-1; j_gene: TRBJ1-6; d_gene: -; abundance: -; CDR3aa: CASSEVRANSPLHF; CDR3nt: TGTGCCAGCAGTGAAGTCAGGGCTAATTCACCCCTCCACTTT
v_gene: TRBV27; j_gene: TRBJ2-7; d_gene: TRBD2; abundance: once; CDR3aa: CASSYRLAGIYEQYF; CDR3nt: TGTGCCAGCAGTTACCGACTAGCGGGGATCTACGAGCAGTACTTC
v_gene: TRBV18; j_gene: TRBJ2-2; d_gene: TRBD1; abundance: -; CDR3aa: CASSPPQGALTGELFF; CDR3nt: TGTGCCAGCTCACCACCCCAGGGGGCACTCACCGGGGAGCTGTTTTTT
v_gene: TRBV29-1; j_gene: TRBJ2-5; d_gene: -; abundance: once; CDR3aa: CSVRVRGIGETQYF; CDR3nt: TGCAGCGTTAGGGTCAGGGGAATAGGTGAGACCCAGTACTTC
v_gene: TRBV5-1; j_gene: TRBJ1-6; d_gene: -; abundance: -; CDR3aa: CASSLKPIYNSPLHF; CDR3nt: TGCGCCAGCAGCTTGAAACCTATCTATAATTCACCCCTCCACTTT
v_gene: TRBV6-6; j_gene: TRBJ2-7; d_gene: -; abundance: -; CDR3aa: CASSLRTPSYSYEQYF; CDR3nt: TGTGCCAGCAGTCTCAGGACTCCCTCTTACTCCTACGAGCAGTACTTC
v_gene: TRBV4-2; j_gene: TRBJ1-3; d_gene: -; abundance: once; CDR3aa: CASSEGSSGNTIYF; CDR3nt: TGTGCCAGCAGTGAAGGCAGTAGCGGAAACACCATATATTTT
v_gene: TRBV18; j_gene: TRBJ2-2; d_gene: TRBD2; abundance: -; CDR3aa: CASSSPVSGRSGELFF; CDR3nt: TGTGCCAGCTCATCTCCGGTGAGCGGGAGGTCCGGGGAGCTGTTTTTT